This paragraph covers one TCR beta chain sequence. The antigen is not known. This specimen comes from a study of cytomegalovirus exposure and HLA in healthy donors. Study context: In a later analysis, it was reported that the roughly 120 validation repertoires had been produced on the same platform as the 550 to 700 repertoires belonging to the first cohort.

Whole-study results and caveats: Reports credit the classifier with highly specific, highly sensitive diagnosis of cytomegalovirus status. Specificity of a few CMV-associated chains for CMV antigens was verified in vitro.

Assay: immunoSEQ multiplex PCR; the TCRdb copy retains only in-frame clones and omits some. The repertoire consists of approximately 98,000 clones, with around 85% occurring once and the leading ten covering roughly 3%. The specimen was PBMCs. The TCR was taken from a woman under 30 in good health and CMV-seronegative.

CDR3 sequence reads: CASRPGQSTDTQYF. CDR3 DNA: TGCGCCAGCCGTCCGGGACAGAGCACAGATACGCAGTATTTT. This rearrangement joins TRBV5-1 to TRBJ2-3; 7 bases match TRBD1. With V trimmed by 7 bases and J by 0 bases, 5 bases remained unmatched. This CDR3 has 14 residues. The germline gives CDR1 SGHRS, CDR2 YFSETQ.